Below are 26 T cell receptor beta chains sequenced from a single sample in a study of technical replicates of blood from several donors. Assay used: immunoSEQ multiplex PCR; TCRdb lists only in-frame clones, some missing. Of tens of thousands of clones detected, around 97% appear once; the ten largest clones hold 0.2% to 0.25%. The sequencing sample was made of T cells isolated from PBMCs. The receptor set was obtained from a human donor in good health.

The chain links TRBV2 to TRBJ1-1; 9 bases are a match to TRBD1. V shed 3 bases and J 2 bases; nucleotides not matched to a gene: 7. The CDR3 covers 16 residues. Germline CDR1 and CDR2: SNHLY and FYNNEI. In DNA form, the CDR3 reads TGTGCCAGCAGTGATGGGGACAGGGTCGCTAACACTGAAGCTTTCTTT. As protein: CASSDGDRVANTEAFF.

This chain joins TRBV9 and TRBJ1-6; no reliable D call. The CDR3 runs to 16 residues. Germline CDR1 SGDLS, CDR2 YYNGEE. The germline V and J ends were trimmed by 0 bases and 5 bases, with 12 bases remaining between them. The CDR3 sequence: CASSVGGEGHNSPLHF. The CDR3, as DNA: TGTGCCAGCAGCGTAGGCGGGGAAGGGCATAATTCACCCCTCCACTTT.

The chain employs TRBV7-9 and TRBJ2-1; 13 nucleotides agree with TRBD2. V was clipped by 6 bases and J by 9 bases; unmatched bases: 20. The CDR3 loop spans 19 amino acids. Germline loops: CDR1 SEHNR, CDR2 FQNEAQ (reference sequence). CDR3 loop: CASSTTGTSGILARGEQFF. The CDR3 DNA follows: TGTGCCAGCAGTACAACCGGGACTAGCGGGATCCTGGCTCGGGGTGAGCAGTTCTTC.

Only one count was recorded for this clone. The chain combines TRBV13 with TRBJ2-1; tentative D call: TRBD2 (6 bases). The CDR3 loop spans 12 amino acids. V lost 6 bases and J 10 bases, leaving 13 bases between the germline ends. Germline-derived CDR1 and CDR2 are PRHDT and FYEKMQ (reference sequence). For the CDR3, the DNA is TGTGCCAGCAGTCTACTAGCTAGGGAGCAGTTCTTC. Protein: CASSLLAREQFF.

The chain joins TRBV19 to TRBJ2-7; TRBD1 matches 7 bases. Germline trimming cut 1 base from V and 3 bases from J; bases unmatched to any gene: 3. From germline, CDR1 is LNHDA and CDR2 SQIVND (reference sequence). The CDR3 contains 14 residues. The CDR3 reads CASSIGTGDYEQYF. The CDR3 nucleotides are TGTGCCAGTAGTATAGGGACAGGAGACTACGAGCAGTACTTC.

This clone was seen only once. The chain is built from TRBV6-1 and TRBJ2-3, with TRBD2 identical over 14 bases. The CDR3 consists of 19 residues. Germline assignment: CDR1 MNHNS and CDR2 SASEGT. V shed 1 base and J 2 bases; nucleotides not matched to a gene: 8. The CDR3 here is CASSEVMGLAGAYTDTQYF. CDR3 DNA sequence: TGTGCCAGCAGTGAAGTTATGGGACTAGCGGGGGCCTACACAGATACGCAGTATTTT.

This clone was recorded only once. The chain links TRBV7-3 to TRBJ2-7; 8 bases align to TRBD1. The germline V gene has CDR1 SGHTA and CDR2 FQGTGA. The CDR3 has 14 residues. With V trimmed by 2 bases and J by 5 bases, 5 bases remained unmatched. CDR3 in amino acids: CASSLEQGDDEQYF. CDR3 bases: TGTGCCAGCAGCTTAGAACAGGGGGATGACGAGCAGTACTTC.

The CDR3 sequence is CAAAREDSALYEQYF. CDR3 sequence (DNA): TGTGCCGCCGCCCGGGAGGACAGCGCTCTCTACGAGCAGTACTTC. The rearrangement links TRBV6-5 to TRBJ2-7; D perhaps matches TRBD2 (7 bases). Germline CDR1 is MNHEY and CDR2 is SVGAGI. V was trimmed by 11 bases and J by 3 bases, leaving 23 bases between them. The CDR3 consists of 15 residues.

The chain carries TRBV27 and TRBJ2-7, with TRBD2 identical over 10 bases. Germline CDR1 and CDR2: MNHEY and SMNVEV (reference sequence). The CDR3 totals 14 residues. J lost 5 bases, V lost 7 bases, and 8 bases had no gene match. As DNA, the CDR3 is TGTGCCAGCACTTTGACTAGCGGGTGGGACGAGCAGTACTTC. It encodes CASTLTSGWDEQYF.

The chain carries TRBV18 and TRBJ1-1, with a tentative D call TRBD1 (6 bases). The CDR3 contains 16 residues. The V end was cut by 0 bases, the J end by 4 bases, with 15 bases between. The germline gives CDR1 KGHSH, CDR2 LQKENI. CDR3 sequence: CASSPPVVQGTTEAFF. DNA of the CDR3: TGTGCCAGCTCACCACCAGTTGTACAGGGAACCACTGAAGCTTTCTTT.

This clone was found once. DNA of the CDR3: TGTGCCAGTGGAACGGGACAGACCGGGGAGCTGTTTTTT. Protein: CASGTGQTGELFF. The rearrangement links TRBV2 to TRBJ2-2; 7 bases line up with TRBD1. This CDR3 comprises 13 residues. CDR1 SNHLY and CDR2 FYNNEI come from the germline V gene. V lost 9 bases and J lost 5; bases outside the gene matches: 6.

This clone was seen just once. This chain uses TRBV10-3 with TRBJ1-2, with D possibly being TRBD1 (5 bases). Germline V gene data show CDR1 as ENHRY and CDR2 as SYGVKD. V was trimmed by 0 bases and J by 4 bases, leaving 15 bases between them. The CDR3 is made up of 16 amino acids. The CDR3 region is CAISESTATVFYGYTF. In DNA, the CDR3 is TGTGCCATCAGTGAGTCTACTGCGACAGTTTTCTATGGCTACACCTTC.

CDR3: CASSYRAEGLRAKNIQYF. The CDR3 DNA follows: TGTGCCAGCAGCTACCGGGCGGAGGGTCTCCGAGCCAAAAACATTCAGTACTTC. The V call is TRBV7-8, the J call TRBJ2-4, with a possible D match to TRBD2 (6 bases). The germline V gene has CDR1 SGHVS and CDR2 FQNEAQ. The CDR3 has 18 amino acids. V was clipped by 4 bases and J by 0 bases, with 19 bases between them.

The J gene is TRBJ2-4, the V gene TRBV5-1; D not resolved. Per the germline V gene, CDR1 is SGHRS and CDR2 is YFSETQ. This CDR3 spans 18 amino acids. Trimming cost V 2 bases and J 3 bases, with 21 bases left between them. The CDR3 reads CASSFLPRRASNKNIQYF. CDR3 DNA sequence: TGCGCCAGCAGCTTCCTTCCCAGGCGAGCAAGTAACAAAAACATTCAGTACTTC.

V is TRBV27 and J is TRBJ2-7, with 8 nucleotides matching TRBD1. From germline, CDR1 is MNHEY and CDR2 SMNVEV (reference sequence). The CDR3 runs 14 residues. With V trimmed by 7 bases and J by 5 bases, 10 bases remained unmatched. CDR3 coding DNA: TGTGCCAGCAACCCACCCACGGACAGGGACGAGCAGTACTTC. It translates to CASNPPTDRDEQYF.

CDR3 nucleotide sequence: TGTGCCAGCAGTGAATGGCTGCCCGGGAAAGATACGCAGTATTTT. Its protein product is CASSEWLPGKDTQYF. The chain employs TRBV2 and TRBJ2-3; a weak D match, TRBD2 (5 bases). Germline-derived CDR1 and CDR2 are SNHLY and FYNNEI. The CDR3 is 15 amino acids. Trimming removed 2 bases at V and 5 bases at J, with 14 bases between.

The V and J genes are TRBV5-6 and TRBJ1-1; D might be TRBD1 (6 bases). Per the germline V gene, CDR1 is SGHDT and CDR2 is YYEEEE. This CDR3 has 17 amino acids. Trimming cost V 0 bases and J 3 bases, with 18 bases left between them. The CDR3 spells CASSLVGSTEGDTEAFF. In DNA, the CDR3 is TGTGCCAGCAGCTTGGTGGGGAGTACCGAGGGGGACACTGAAGCTTTCTTT. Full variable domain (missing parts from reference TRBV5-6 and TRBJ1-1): DAGVTQSPTHLIKTRGQQVTLRCSPKSGHDTVSWYQQALGQGPQFIFQYYEEEERQRGNFPDRFSGHQFPNYSSELNVNALLLGDSALYLCASSLVGSTEGDTEAFFGQGTRLTVV.

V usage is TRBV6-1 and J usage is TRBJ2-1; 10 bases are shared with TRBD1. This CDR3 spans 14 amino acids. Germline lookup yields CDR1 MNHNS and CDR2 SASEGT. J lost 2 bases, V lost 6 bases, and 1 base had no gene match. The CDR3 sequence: CASRDRGPYNEQFF. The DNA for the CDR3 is TGTGCCAGCAGAGACAGGGGGCCCTACAATGAGCAGTTCTTC.

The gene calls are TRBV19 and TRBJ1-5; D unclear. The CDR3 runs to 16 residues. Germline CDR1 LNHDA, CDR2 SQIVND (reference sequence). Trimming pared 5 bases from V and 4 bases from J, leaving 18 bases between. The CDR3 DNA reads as TGTGCCAGTAGTCCTGGGGAGTGGACGGGAAATCAGCCCCAGCATTTT. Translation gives CASSPGEWTGNQPQHF.

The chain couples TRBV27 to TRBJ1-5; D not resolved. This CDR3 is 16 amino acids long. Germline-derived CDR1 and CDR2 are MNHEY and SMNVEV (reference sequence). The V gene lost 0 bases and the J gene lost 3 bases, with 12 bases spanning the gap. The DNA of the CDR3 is TGTGCCAGCAGTTTATCATCAGAGGGAGTCAATCAGCCCCAGCATTTT. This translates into CASSLSSEGVNQPQHF.

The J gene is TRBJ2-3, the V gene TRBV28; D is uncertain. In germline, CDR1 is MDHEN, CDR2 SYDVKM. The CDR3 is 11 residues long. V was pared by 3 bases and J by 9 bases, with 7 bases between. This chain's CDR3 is CASSFGDTQYF. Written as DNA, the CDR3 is TGTGCCAGCAGTTTCGGAGACACGCAGTATTTT.

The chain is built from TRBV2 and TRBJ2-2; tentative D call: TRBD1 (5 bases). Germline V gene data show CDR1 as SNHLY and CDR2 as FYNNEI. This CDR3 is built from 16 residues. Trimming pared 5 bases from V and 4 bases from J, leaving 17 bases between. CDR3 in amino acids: CASSCLTGLCTGELFF. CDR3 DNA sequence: TGTGCCAGCAGTTGCTTAACAGGATTGTGCACCGGGGAGCTGTTTTTT.

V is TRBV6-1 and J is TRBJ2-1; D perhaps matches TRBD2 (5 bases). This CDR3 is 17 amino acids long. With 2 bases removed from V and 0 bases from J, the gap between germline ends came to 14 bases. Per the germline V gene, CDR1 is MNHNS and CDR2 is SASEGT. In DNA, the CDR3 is TGTGCCAGCAGTGAATTGAAAGGCACTAGCTCCTACAATGAGCAGTTCTTC. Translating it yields CASSELKGTSSYNEQFF.

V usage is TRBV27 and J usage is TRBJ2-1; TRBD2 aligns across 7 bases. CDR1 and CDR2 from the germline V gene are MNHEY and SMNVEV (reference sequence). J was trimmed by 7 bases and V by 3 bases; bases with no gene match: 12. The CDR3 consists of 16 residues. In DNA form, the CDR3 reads TGTGCCAGCAGTTTGGAGGGAGGGCCAGGATTAAATGAGCAGTTCTTC. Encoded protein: CASSLEGGPGLNEQFF.

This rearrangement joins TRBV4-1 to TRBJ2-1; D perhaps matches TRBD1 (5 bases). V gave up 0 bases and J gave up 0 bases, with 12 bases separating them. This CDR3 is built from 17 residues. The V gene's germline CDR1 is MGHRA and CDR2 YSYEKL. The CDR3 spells CASSQDRARSSYNEQFF. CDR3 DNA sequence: TGCGCCAGCAGCCAAGACAGGGCCAGGAGCTCCTACAATGAGCAGTTCTTC.

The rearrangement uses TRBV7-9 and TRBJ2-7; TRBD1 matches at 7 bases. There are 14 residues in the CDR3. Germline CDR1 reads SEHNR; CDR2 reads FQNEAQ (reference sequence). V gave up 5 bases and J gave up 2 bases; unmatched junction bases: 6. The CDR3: CASSLTGRTYEQYF. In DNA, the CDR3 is TGTGCCAGCAGCCTGACAGGGAGAACCTACGAGCAGTACTTC.